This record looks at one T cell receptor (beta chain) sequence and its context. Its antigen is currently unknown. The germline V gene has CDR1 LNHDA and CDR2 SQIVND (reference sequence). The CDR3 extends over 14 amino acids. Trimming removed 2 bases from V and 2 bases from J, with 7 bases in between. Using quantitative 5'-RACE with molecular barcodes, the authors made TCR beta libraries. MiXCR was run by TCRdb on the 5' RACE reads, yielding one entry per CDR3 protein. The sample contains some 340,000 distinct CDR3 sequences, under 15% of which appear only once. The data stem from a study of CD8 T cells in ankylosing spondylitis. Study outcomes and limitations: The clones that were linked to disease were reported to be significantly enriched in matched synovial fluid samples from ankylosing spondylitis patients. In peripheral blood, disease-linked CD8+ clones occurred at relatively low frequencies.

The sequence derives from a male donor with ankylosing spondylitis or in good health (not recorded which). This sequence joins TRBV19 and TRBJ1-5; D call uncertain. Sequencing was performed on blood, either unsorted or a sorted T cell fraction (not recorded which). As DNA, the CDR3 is TGTGCCAGTAGTATAAACAATGGCAATCAGCCCCAGCATTTT. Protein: CASSINNGNQPQHF.